Below are 28 T cell receptor beta chains sequenced from a single sample in a study of shared T cell receptors in the human thymus. TCRdb keeps only in-frame clones here, not all; method: immunoSEQ multiplex PCR. The table lists 540,000 or so clones, around 78% of them singletons. The sample was also linked to a second study, of human thymus T cells.

Sequenced input: thymocytes. The source of these receptors is a boy in the first two years of life with a congenital heart defect.

This clone was counted between two and nine times. The chain links TRBV19 to TRBJ1-5, with D uncertain. The CDR3 sequence is 14 residues long. V lost 3 bases and J 4 bases, leaving 10 bases between the germline ends. In germline, CDR1 is LNHDA, CDR2 SQIVND (reference sequence). The CDR3 reads CASSIETHNQPQHF. The DNA for the CDR3 is TGTGCCAGTAGTATTGAGACACATAATCAGCCCCAGCATTTT.

This clone was detected once. The gene calls are TRBV27 and TRBJ2-1; 16 nucleotides match TRBD2. Germline V gene data show CDR1 as MNHEY and CDR2 as SMNVEV (reference sequence). V gave up 10 bases and J gave up 3 bases; unmatched junction bases: 12. The CDR3 runs to 18 residues. The CDR3 DNA reads as TGTGCCACCCTGGGGACTAGCGGGAGGGCCCCGAACTACAATGAGCAGTTCTTC. The encoded protein is CATLGTSGRAPNYNEQFF.

Only one count was recorded for this clone. The V and J genes are TRBV2 and TRBJ2-2; 10 nucleotides agree with TRBD1. V was clipped by 2 bases and J by 0 bases; unmatched bases: 9. The germline V gene has CDR1 SNHLY and CDR2 FYNNEI. The CDR3 totals 19 residues. In DNA, the CDR3 is TGTGCCAGCAGTGAAATCCGGGACAGGGGTCGGGCGAACACCGGGGAGCTGTTTTTT. This encodes CASSEIRDRGRANTGELFF.

This clone was found a few times. The V call is TRBV19, the J call TRBJ1-5; 9 bases align to TRBD1. J gave up 0 bases and V 5 bases, and 5 bases lay outside the gene matches. There are 16 residues in the CDR3. The germline V gene encodes CDR1 LNHDA and CDR2 SQIVND (reference sequence). In nucleotides, the CDR3 is TGTGCCAGTAGTCCCGGGACAGGGCATAGCAATCAGCCCCAGCATTTT. Its translation: CASSPGTGHSNQPQHF.

The chain combines TRBV30 with TRBJ1-4; TRBD1 matches 7 bases. With 2 bases clipped from V and 4 bases from J, the junction kept 10 bases outside the gene matches. Germline values: CDR1 GTSNPN, CDR2 SVGIG (reference sequence). This CDR3 comprises 16 residues. CDR3 sequence: CAWSPPEQGGNEKLFF. The CDR3 DNA sequence: TGTGCCTGGAGTCCACCCGAGCAGGGGGGTAATGAAAAACTGTTTTTT.

This clone was counted a single time. The chain links TRBV27 to TRBJ2-7; 7 bases are shared with TRBD1. With 1 base clipped from V and 0 bases from J, the junction kept 0 bases outside the gene matches. The germline V gene encodes CDR1 MNHEY and CDR2 SMNVEV (reference sequence). This CDR3 contains 14 residues. This CDR3 is CASSLWDSSYEQYF. The CDR3 nucleotides read TGTGCCAGCAGTTTATGGGACAGCTCCTACGAGCAGTACTTC.

The chain combines TRBV21-1 with TRBJ2-1; the D call in the table, TRBD1, was not verified against the DNA. TRBV21-1 is recorded as a pseudogene. The CDR3 covers 19 residues. CDR3 in amino acids: CASSKSPWGRVRLADEQFF. The DNA of the CDR3 is TGTGCCAGCAGCAAATCCCCCTGGGGCAGGGTGAGGTTAGCCGATGAGCAGTTCTTC.

The chain uses TRBV27 and TRBJ1-5, with D maybe TRBD1 (5 bases). This CDR3 region has 12 residues. Trimming pared 8 bases from V and 9 bases from J, leaving 14 bases between. The germline CDR1 and CDR2 sequences are MNHEY and SMNVEV (reference sequence). The CDR3 here is CASRSPRGPQHF. DNA for the CDR3: TGTGCCAGCCGCTCCCCAAGGGGGCCCCAGCATTTT.

V and J are TRBV27 and TRBJ2-7, with 8 positions matching TRBD2. V shed 3 bases and J 7 bases; nucleotides not matched to a gene: 17. This CDR3 is 17 amino acids long. Germline-derived CDR1 and CDR2 are MNHEY and SMNVEV (reference sequence). CDR3 region: CASSFLNWPGRAREQYF. In DNA form, the CDR3 reads TGTGCCAGCAGTTTCCTTAATTGGCCCGGGAGGGCCCGGGAGCAGTACTTC.

The chain employs TRBV6-6 and TRBJ1-1, with 8 bases that match TRBD1. V trimming: 2 bases; J trimming: 11 bases; junction bases outside the gene matches: 4. From germline, CDR1 is MNHNY and CDR2 SVGAGI (reference sequence). This CDR3 has 12 amino acids. This CDR3 is CASSYGRDRAFF. Written as DNA, the CDR3 is TGTGCCAGCAGTTACGGTCGGGACAGGGCTTTCTTT.

This chain joins TRBV5-1 and TRBJ1-2; D is unresolved. CDR1 SGHRS and CDR2 YFSETQ come from the germline V gene. Trimming pared 4 bases from V and 7 bases from J, leaving 14 bases between. This CDR3 comprises 13 residues. CDR3 loop: CASSAGQIFGYTF. The CDR3 DNA is TGCGCCAGCAGCGCGGGCCAAATCTTTGGCTACACCTTC.

This clone was detected only once. The V and J genes are TRBV5-1 and TRBJ2-6, with 8 positions matching TRBD1. The V gene end was trimmed by 2 bases and the J gene end by 0 bases; junction bases not matched to a gene: 7. Looked up from germline, CDR1 is SGHRS and CDR2 is YFSETQ. The CDR3 is 18 amino acids. CDR3 sequence: CASSLRDRSFSGANVLTF. CDR3 sequence (DNA): TGCGCCAGCAGCTTACGGGACAGGTCGTTCTCTGGGGCCAACGTCCTGACTTTC.

The genes are TRBV5-8 and TRBJ2-7; TRBD1 is a possible D gene (6 bases). Trimming pared 4 bases from V and 2 bases from J, leaving 16 bases between. Germline assignment: CDR1 SGHTS and CDR2 YDEGEE. The length of the CDR3 is 15 residues. CDR3 sequence (DNA): TGTGCCAGCAGCCCGGCAGGGGAAACGGCCTACGAGCAGTACTTC. Its protein product is CASSPAGETAYEQYF.

The rearrangement links TRBV19 to TRBJ2-7; TRBD1 agrees at 9 bases. Germline V lookup: CDR1 LNHDA, CDR2 SQIVND (reference sequence). This CDR3 spans 12 amino acids. V shed 7 bases and J 6 bases; nucleotides not matched to a gene: 4. The CDR3 loop reads CASTGQGREQYF. The CDR3 coding sequence is TGTGCCAGTACTGGACAGGGGCGCGAGCAGTACTTC.

The chain joins TRBV14 to TRBJ2-7, with a tentative D call TRBD2 (6 bases). The germline V gene encodes CDR1 SGHDN and CDR2 FVKESK. Trimming shortened V by 1 base and J by 2 bases, and 12 bases separated the two germline ends. This CDR3 has 15 amino acids. CDR3 sequence reads: CASSQARETTYEQYF. CDR3 nucleotides: TGTGCCAGCAGCCAAGCACGGGAGACGACCTACGAGCAGTACTTC.

V is TRBV7-6 and J is TRBJ2-1; D is ambiguous. The CDR3 has 14 residues. Per germline, CDR1 SGHVS and CDR2 FNYEAQ. V lost 2 bases and J lost 7, with 12 bases in between. The CDR3 protein is CASSLRQDPNEQFF. The CDR3 DNA follows: TGTGCCAGCAGCTTACGACAAGACCCTAATGAGCAGTTCTTC.

The chain has TRBV28 and TRBJ1-2; D is perhaps TRBD1 (5 bases). The CDR3 sequence is 12 residues long. Trimming removed 8 bases at V and 3 bases at J, with 10 bases between. CDR1 MDHEN and CDR2 SYDVKM come from the germline V gene. The CDR3 sequence: CASGGGYYGYTF. CDR3 nucleotides: TGTGCCAGCGGGGGGGGTTACTATGGCTACACCTTC.

This clone was picked up one time. The genes are TRBV11-3 and TRBJ2-7; possible D gene TRBD2, 5 bases. The V and J ends lost 0 bases and 5 bases respectively, with 8 bases between them. CDR1 is SGHNT and CDR2 is YENEEA in the germline V gene. The CDR3 loop spans 13 amino acids. Here the CDR3 reads CASSLETGNEQYF. CDR3 bases: TGTGCCAGCAGCTTAGAGACGGGGAACGAGCAGTACTTC.

The chain couples TRBV2 to TRBJ2-3, with TRBD2 matching 7 bases. With 7 bases clipped from V and 0 bases from J, the junction kept 4 bases outside the gene matches. The CDR3 runs 14 residues. The V gene's germline CDR1 is SNHLY and CDR2 FYNNEI. The CDR3 loop is CASTWTRSTDTQYF. The CDR3 DNA sequence: TGTGCCAGCACCTGGACTAGGAGCACAGATACGCAGTATTTT.

The sample holds a few counts of this clone. This sequence joins TRBV29-1 and TRBJ2-1; 14 nucleotides align to TRBD2. In germline, CDR1 is SQVTM, CDR2 ANQGSEA. The CDR3 has 13 residues. V gave up 7 bases and J gave up 7 bases; unmatched junction bases: 3. CDR3 in DNA: TGCAGCGCTGGGACTAGCGGGAGTAATGAGCAGTTCTTC. It is translated as CSAGTSGSNEQFF.

The chain couples TRBV7-8 to TRBJ2-2; TRBD2 aligns across 8 bases. Trimming cost V 1 base and J 4 bases; bases outside gene matches: 2. CDR1 and CDR2 from the germline V gene are SGHVS and FQNEAQ. This CDR3 is built from 15 residues. The CDR3 loop is CASSLGLAGTGELFF. As DNA, the CDR3 is TGTGCCAGCAGCTTAGGGCTAGCGGGCACCGGGGAGCTGTTTTTT.

The rearrangement links TRBV4-1 to TRBJ2-7; 7 nucleotides line up with TRBD1. The CDR3 is 15 residues long. Trimming at V came to 0 bases and at J to 5 bases, leaving 7 bases not matched to a gene. The germline CDR1 and CDR2 sequences are MGHRA and YSYEKL. The CDR3 region is CASSQERTGQNEQYF. CDR3 DNA sequence: TGCGCCAGCAGCCAAGAACGGACAGGCCAAAACGAGCAGTACTTC.

The table lists this clone with a few counts. This specimen includes other DNA sequences encoding the same CDR3. J is TRBJ1-1 and V is TRBV27; the D gene is possibly TRBD1 (5 bases). Germline assignment: CDR1 MNHEY and CDR2 SMNVEV (reference sequence). The CDR3 is made up of 13 amino acids. Trimming took 6 bases from V and 1 from J, leaving 9 bases between them. CDR3 region: CASSLTGNTEAFF. The DNA of the CDR3 is TGTGCCAGCAGCCTTACAGGGAACACTGAAGCTTTCTTT.

In this sample, this clone turned up a few times. V gene TRBV4-2 combines with J gene TRBJ2-7, with a tentative D call TRBD2 (5 bases). Germline values: CDR1 LGHNA, CDR2 YNFKEQ. Trimming removed 0 bases from V and 2 bases from J, with 14 bases in between. The length of the CDR3 is 16 residues. The CDR3 DNA reads TGTGCCAGCAGCCAAGATCGTGAGGGCGTCACCTACGAGCAGTACTTC. Translated, it gives CASSQDREGVTYEQYF.

The chain uses TRBV27 and TRBJ2-7; 8 positions agree with TRBD1. Germline loops: CDR1 MNHEY, CDR2 SMNVEV (reference sequence). Trimming at V came to 5 bases and at J to 3 bases, leaving 9 bases not matched to a gene. The CDR3 runs 15 residues. The CDR3 bases are TGTGCCAGCAGTCCGTCCGGGACAGGTTACTACGAGCAGTACTTC. This encodes CASSPSGTGYYEQYF.

The chain uses TRBV2 and TRBJ1-5, with 8 nucleotides matching TRBD1. This CDR3 is built from 17 residues. CDR1 is SNHLY and CDR2 is FYNNEI in the germline V gene. V lost 2 bases, J lost 3 bases, and 9 bases stayed unmatched. DNA for the CDR3: TGTGCCAGCAGTGAAAGAAATGGACAGGGCACCAATCAGCCCCAGCATTTT. As protein: CASSERNGQGTNQPQHF.

The chain recombines TRBV7-9 with TRBJ2-1; 11 bases agree with TRBD2. The CDR3 spans 17 residues. Trimming at V came to 5 bases and at J to 2 bases, leaving 8 bases not matched to a gene. The germline gives CDR1 SEHNR, CDR2 FQNEAQ (reference sequence). DNA for the CDR3: TGTGCCAGCAGCGTCCCGCCTAGCGGGAGGACCTACAATGAGCAGTTCTTC. Translation gives CASSVPPSGRTYNEQFF.

The chain has TRBV7-8 and TRBJ2-1, with TRBD2 matching over 7 bases. Germline V gene sequence: CDR1 SGHVS, CDR2 FQNEAQ. The V segment lost 1 base and the J segment 9 bases; nucleotides outside the gene matches: 12. The CDR3 sequence is 16 residues long. DNA of the CDR3: TGTGCCAGCAGCTTAGTAGACCAGCGGGATGTAAGTGAGCAGTTCTTC. Amino acid sequence: CASSLVDQRDVSEQFF.